The rows below give T cell receptor beta chains drawn from one sample of a study of CD8 T cells in ankylosing spondylitis. TCRdb ran MiXCR on the 5' RACE reads and lists one entry per CDR3 protein. There are 500,000 or so distinct CDR3 sequences in the sample; roughly 5% occur only once, and around 3.4% lies in the top ten. The sequencing input was blood, either unsorted or a sorted T cell fraction (not recorded which). These receptors all come from a male donor with ankylosing spondylitis. Both conserved end residues are part of each CDR3. The order of the fields is V gene, clone size, CDR3 length, D gene, J gene, CDR3 DNA, CDR3 protein. D genes are given only for firm matches. A row's size may be missing; if present it is once, few, many or a size class.

v_call: TRBV15
clone_size: many
cdr3_length: 15
d_call: NA
j_call: TRBJ1-2
cdr3_nt: TGTGCCACCAGCAGAGGATCCGGAGGGAACTATGGCTACACCTTC
cdr3_aa: CATSRGSGGNYGYTF

v_call: TRBV11-2
clone_size: many
cdr3_length: 17
d_call: NA
j_call: TRBJ1-3
cdr3_nt: TGTGCCAGCAGCTTAGTGGGTTCGGGGAAGACTGGAAACACCATATATTTT
cdr3_aa: CASSLVGSGKTGNTIYF

v_call: TRBV27
clone_size: NA
cdr3_length: 15
d_call: TRBD2
j_call: TRBJ2-5
cdr3_nt: TGTGCCAGCAGGAGACTAGCGGGTGCTCGGGAGACCCAGTACTTC
cdr3_aa: CASRRLAGARETQYF

v_call: TRBV29-1
clone_size: many
cdr3_length: 14
d_call: NA
j_call: TRBJ2-5
cdr3_nt: TGCAGCGTTCGGTTGATATGGACTCAGGAGACCCAGTACTTC
cdr3_aa: CSVRLIWTQETQYF

v_call: TRBV20-1
clone_size: many
cdr3_length: 15
d_call: NA
j_call: TRBJ2-7
cdr3_nt: TGCAGTGCTAGAGCTTCAGCCTCGGTGAGGGGTGAGCAGTACTTC
cdr3_aa: CSARASASVRGEQYF

v_call: TRBV20-1
clone_size: many
cdr3_length: 15
d_call: NA
j_call: TRBJ1-4
cdr3_nt: TGCAGTGCTAGAGATCGACGGGAAAGTCTCGAAAAACTGTTTTTT
cdr3_aa: CSARDRRESLEKLFF

v_call: TRBV6-5
clone_size: many
cdr3_length: 14
d_call: NA
j_call: TRBJ1-6
cdr3_nt: TGTGCCAGCAGTTCCCATGCTGAAGGGTCACCCCTCCACTTT
cdr3_aa: CASSSHAEGSPLHF

v_call: TRBV24-1
clone_size: many
cdr3_length: 14
d_call: NA
j_call: TRBJ2-7
cdr3_nt: TGTGCCACCAGCGGCAGGGGGGCCTCCTACGAGCAGTACTTC
cdr3_aa: CATSGRGASYEQYF

v_call: TRBV5-1
clone_size: many
cdr3_length: 14
d_call: NA
j_call: TRBJ2-1
cdr3_nt: TGCGCCAGCAGCTTGGTGCTAGCTGCCAATGAGCAGTTCTTC
cdr3_aa: CASSLVLAANEQFF

v_call: TRBV20-1
clone_size: many
cdr3_length: 12
d_call: NA
j_call: TRBJ2-7
cdr3_nt: TGCAGTGGGAAACCGTCAAGCTACGAGCAGTACTTC
cdr3_aa: CSGKPSSYEQYF

v_call: TRBV11-1
clone_size: NA
cdr3_length: 13
d_call: NA
j_call: TRBJ1-1
cdr3_nt: TGTGCCAGCAGCTCCGGGTTCAGGGAAGGAGCTTTCTTT
cdr3_aa: CASSSGFREGAFF

v_call: TRBV4-1
clone_size: many
cdr3_length: 15
d_call: NA
j_call: TRBJ1-3
cdr3_nt: TGCGCCAGCAGCCAAGTAAGGAGCTCTGGAAACACCATATATTTT
cdr3_aa: CASSQVRSSGNTIYF

v_call: TRBV20-1
clone_size: many
cdr3_length: 14
d_call: TRBD1
j_call: TRBJ2-7
cdr3_nt: TGCAGTGCCACCTCCGGGACAGGGGGCCGGGAGCAGTACTTC
cdr3_aa: CSATSGTGGREQYF

v_call: TRBV6-6
clone_size: many
cdr3_length: 13
d_call: NA
j_call: TRBJ1-2
cdr3_nt: TGTGCCAGCTTTAACCCCTCCAATAGGGGCTACACCTTC
cdr3_aa: CASFNPSNRGYTF

v_call: TRBV2
clone_size: few
cdr3_length: 12
d_call: NA
j_call: TRBJ2-3
cdr3_nt: TGTGCCAGCAGTGACAGAGCCGATACGCAGTATTTT
cdr3_aa: CASSDRADTQYF

v_call: TRBV20-1
clone_size: many
cdr3_length: 14
d_call: TRBD1
j_call: TRBJ1-5
cdr3_nt: TGCAGTGCTAGAGTATGGGACAGAGGGCAGCCCCAGCATTTT
cdr3_aa: CSARVWDRGQPQHF

v_call: TRBV5-5
clone_size: many
cdr3_length: 13
d_call: NA
j_call: TRBJ1-1
cdr3_nt: TGTGCCAGCAGCTTGGGCCAGGGCTCTGAAGCTTTCTTT
cdr3_aa: CASSLGQGSEAFF

v_call: TRBV27
clone_size: many
cdr3_length: 15
d_call: TRBD2
j_call: TRBJ2-3
cdr3_nt: TGTGCCAGCAGTTCCCTCCGACTAGCCCGCGATACGCAGTATTTT
cdr3_aa: CASSSLRLARDTQYF

v_call: TRBV5-5
clone_size: many
cdr3_length: 14
d_call: NA
j_call: TRBJ1-5
cdr3_nt: TGTGCCAGCAGCTTGCAAGAATCAGAACGACCCCAGCATTTT
cdr3_aa: CASSLQESERPQHF

v_call: TRBV7-2
clone_size: many
cdr3_length: 14
d_call: NA
j_call: TRBJ1-2
cdr3_nt: TGTGCCAGCAGCTTAGCGCTTCATTCCTATGGCTACACCTTC
cdr3_aa: CASSLALHSYGYTF

v_call: TRBV9
clone_size: many
cdr3_length: 13
d_call: TRBD1
j_call: TRBJ1-1
cdr3_nt: TGTGCCAGCAGGGAGGGGGCAGACACTGAAGCTTTCTTT
cdr3_aa: CASREGADTEAFF

v_call: TRBV5-1
clone_size: many
cdr3_length: 14
d_call: NA
j_call: TRBJ1-1
cdr3_nt: TGCGCCAGCAGCCCCCCCTCGGAGAACACTGAAGCTTTCTTT
cdr3_aa: CASSPPSENTEAFF

v_call: TRBV10-3
clone_size: many
cdr3_length: 17
d_call: NA
j_call: TRBJ2-3
cdr3_nt: TGTGCCATCACAACCACTGGCGGGTTTTCCCCGGGATATACGCAGTATTTT
cdr3_aa: CAITTTGGFSPGYTQYF

v_call: TRBV20-1
clone_size: many
cdr3_length: 13
d_call: TRBD2
j_call: TRBJ2-5
cdr3_nt: TGCAGTGCTAGCCGGACTAGCCTAGAGACCCAGTACTTC
cdr3_aa: CSASRTSLETQYF

v_call: TRBV28
clone_size: many
cdr3_length: 13
d_call: NA
j_call: TRBJ2-5
cdr3_nt: TGTGCCAGCAGTGCACAGAGGAAGGAGACCCAGTACTTC
cdr3_aa: CASSAQRKETQYF

v_call: TRBV29-1
clone_size: many
cdr3_length: 13
d_call: NA
j_call: TRBJ2-2
cdr3_nt: TGCAGCGTTGTCAGTCCGGGCACCGGGGAGCTGTTTTTT
cdr3_aa: CSVVSPGTGELFF

v_call: TRBV7-2
clone_size: many
cdr3_length: 14
d_call: NA
j_call: TRBJ2-4
cdr3_nt: TGTGCCAGCAGACCGACAGCGGCCAAAAACATTCAGTACTTC
cdr3_aa: CASRPTAAKNIQYF

v_call: TRBV15
clone_size: many
cdr3_length: 14
d_call: TRBD1
j_call: TRBJ2-3
cdr3_nt: TGTGCCACCGGCCGGGACAGAGCCACAGATACGCAGTATTTT
cdr3_aa: CATGRDRATDTQYF

v_call: TRBV29-1
clone_size: NA
cdr3_length: 12
d_call: NA
j_call: TRBJ2-5
cdr3_nt: TGCAGCGTTGAAGTAGACTCGGAGACCCAGTACTTC
cdr3_aa: CSVEVDSETQYF

v_call: TRBV15
clone_size: many
cdr3_length: 15
d_call: NA
j_call: TRBJ1-1
cdr3_nt: TGTGCCACCAGCAGCGACCCCTGGGCAGGTTCTGAAGCTTTCTTT
cdr3_aa: CATSSDPWAGSEAFF

v_call: TRBV7-2
clone_size: many
cdr3_length: 15
d_call: TRBD1
j_call: TRBJ1-4
cdr3_nt: TGTGCCAGCAGCCTCTCGGGACAGGGAGGTGAAAAACTGTTTTTT
cdr3_aa: CASSLSGQGGEKLFF

v_call: TRBV25-1
clone_size: many
cdr3_length: 14
d_call: NA
j_call: TRBJ1-6
cdr3_nt: TGTGCCAGCAGCCGGGGGCAGAAACTCACACCCCTCCACTTT
cdr3_aa: CASSRGQKLTPLHF

v_call: TRBV12-3/TRBV12-4
clone_size: many
cdr3_length: 14
d_call: TRBD1
j_call: TRBJ2-2
cdr3_nt: TGTGCCAGCAGTTTCGGGACAGGGGACGGGGAGCTGTTTTTT
cdr3_aa: CASSFGTGDGELFF

v_call: TRBV5-6
clone_size: many
cdr3_length: 12
d_call: NA
j_call: TRBJ1-2
cdr3_nt: TGTGCCAGCAGCTGGTCGCTCGGGGGCTACACCTTC
cdr3_aa: CASSWSLGGYTF

v_call: TRBV20-1
clone_size: NA
cdr3_length: 14
d_call: NA
j_call: TRBJ2-1
cdr3_nt: TGCAGTGCCAACCGACTCCCCCCCATCAATGAGCAGTTCTTC
cdr3_aa: CSANRLPPINEQFF

v_call: TRBV7-3
clone_size: few
cdr3_length: 18
d_call: NA
j_call: TRBJ2-1
cdr3_nt: TGTGCCAGCAGCTTAACGTGGGGGGGCGGGCCCTCCTACAATGAGCAGTTCTTC
cdr3_aa: CASSLTWGGGPSYNEQFF

v_call: TRBV15
clone_size: many
cdr3_length: 16
d_call: TRBD2
j_call: TRBJ2-7
cdr3_nt: TGTGCCACCAGCAGAGATCGTGGGACTAGCGGGTACGAGCAGTACTTC
cdr3_aa: CATSRDRGTSGYEQYF

v_call: TRBV7-8
clone_size: many
cdr3_length: 17
d_call: NA
j_call: TRBJ2-4
cdr3_nt: TGTGCCAGCAGCTTAGGGGTCGGCAGAAGTGCCAAAAACATTCAGTACTTC
cdr3_aa: CASSLGVGRSAKNIQYF

v_call: TRBV18
clone_size: many
cdr3_length: 14
d_call: TRBD1
j_call: TRBJ1-2
cdr3_nt: TGTGCCAGCTCACCGGACAGGGAGGGGTATGGCTACACCTTC
cdr3_aa: CASSPDREGYGYTF

v_call: TRBV6-5
clone_size: many
cdr3_length: 12
d_call: NA
j_call: TRBJ2-7
cdr3_nt: TGTGCCAGCAGTTACTCCTCAGGACAGCAGTACTTC
cdr3_aa: CASSYSSGQQYF

v_call: TRBV15
clone_size: many
cdr3_length: 18
d_call: NA
j_call: TRBJ2-3
cdr3_nt: TGTGCCACCAGCAGAGATGACCCCCATTTGCTCTCCGCTGATACGCAGTATTTT
cdr3_aa: CATSRDDPHLLSADTQYF

v_call: TRBV29-1
clone_size: once
cdr3_length: 15
d_call: NA
j_call: TRBJ2-1
cdr3_nt: TGCAGCGTTGAAGATGTCGGGAAGGACTACAATGAGCAGTTCTTC
cdr3_aa: CSVEDVGKDYNEQFF

v_call: TRBV10-3
clone_size: NA
cdr3_length: 18
d_call: NA
j_call: TRBJ2-1
cdr3_nt: TGTGCCATCAGCGTCGGGGCTAGAGGGAGTATAAGGTACAATGAGCAGTTCTTC
cdr3_aa: CAISVGARGSIRYNEQFF

v_call: TRBV24-1
clone_size: few
cdr3_length: 13
d_call: NA
j_call: TRBJ2-3
cdr3_nt: TGTGCCTCGGGGGACACCAGCACAGATACGCAGTATTTT
cdr3_aa: CASGDTSTDTQYF

v_call: TRBV24-1
clone_size: many
cdr3_length: 17
d_call: TRBD1
j_call: TRBJ2-2
cdr3_nt: TGTGCCACCAGTGACATACCGGGACAGGGGAACACCGGGGAGCTGTTTTTT
cdr3_aa: CATSDIPGQGNTGELFF

v_call: TRBV7-3
clone_size: many
cdr3_length: 14
d_call: NA
j_call: TRBJ2-1
cdr3_nt: TGTGCCAGCAGCTCCCGACTTGGGAGCGATGAGCAGTTCTTC
cdr3_aa: CASSSRLGSDEQFF

v_call: TRBV13
clone_size: NA
cdr3_length: 14
d_call: NA
j_call: TRBJ2-5
cdr3_nt: TGTGCCAGCAGCTTAGGGAGGGCCGGTGAGACCCAGTACTTC
cdr3_aa: CASSLGRAGETQYF

v_call: TRBV6-1
clone_size: many
cdr3_length: 15
d_call: TRBD2
j_call: TRBJ2-1
cdr3_nt: TGTGCCAGCAGTGCTAGCGGGGGCCGGATCTATGAGCAGTTCTTC
cdr3_aa: CASSASGGRIYEQFF

v_call: TRBV28
clone_size: NA
cdr3_length: 15
d_call: TRBD1
j_call: TRBJ2-1
cdr3_nt: TGTGCCAGCATTACCGGGACAGGGCGCTACAATGAGCAGTTCTTC
cdr3_aa: CASITGTGRYNEQFF

v_call: TRBV29-1
clone_size: many
cdr3_length: 13
d_call: NA
j_call: TRBJ1-2
cdr3_nt: TGCAGCCTTTATATGGGAGCTAACTATGGCTACACCTTC
cdr3_aa: CSLYMGANYGYTF

v_call: TRBV6-6
clone_size: many
cdr3_length: 11
d_call: NA
j_call: TRBJ2-7
cdr3_nt: TGTGCAACCTACCAGGGATACGAGCAGTACTTC
cdr3_aa: CATYQGYEQYF

v_call: TRBV7-2
clone_size: many
cdr3_length: 12
d_call: NA
j_call: TRBJ2-3
cdr3_nt: TGTGCCAGCAGCTCGGACATAACTACGCAGTATTTT
cdr3_aa: CASSSDITTQYF